This T cell receptor beta chain comes out of a study of cytomegalovirus exposure and HLA in healthy donors. Study-wide points: Clusters of TCRs from the first cohort tended to co-occur in the 120 or so validation repertoires (as a later analysis found). Researchers catalogued 150 or so TCR beta chains as cytomegalovirus-associated.

This CDR3 region has 13 residues. Trimming removed 7 bases from V and 0 bases from J, with 7 bases in between. Germline CDR1 reads LNHDA; CDR2 reads SQIVND (reference sequence). Data came from immunoSEQ multiplex PCR; TCRdb stores just in-frame clones and leaves some out. The profile shows 100,000 to 120,000 clones, approximately 89% of them singletons. Note on this clone: Its antigen is undetermined.

Material for sequencing was PBMCs. The receptor was derived from a woman between 18 and 30 years old in good health and CMV-seronegative. The chain links TRBV19 to TRBJ1-5; unclear D gene. The CDR3: CASNVYSNQPQHF. CDR3 sequence (DNA): TGTGCCAGTAATGTCTATAGCAATCAGCCCCAGCATTTT.